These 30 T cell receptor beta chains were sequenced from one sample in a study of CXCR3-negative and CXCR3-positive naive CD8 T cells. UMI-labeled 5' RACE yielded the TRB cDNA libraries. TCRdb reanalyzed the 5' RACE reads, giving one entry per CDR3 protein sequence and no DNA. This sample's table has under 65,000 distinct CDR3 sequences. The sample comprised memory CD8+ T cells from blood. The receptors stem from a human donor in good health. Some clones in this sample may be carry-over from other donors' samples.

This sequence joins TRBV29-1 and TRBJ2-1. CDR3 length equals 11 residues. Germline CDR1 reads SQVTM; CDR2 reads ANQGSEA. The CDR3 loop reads CSVHGSNEQFF.

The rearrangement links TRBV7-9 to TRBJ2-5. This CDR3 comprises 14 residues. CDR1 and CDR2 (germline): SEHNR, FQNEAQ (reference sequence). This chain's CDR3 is CASSRLQTEETQYF.

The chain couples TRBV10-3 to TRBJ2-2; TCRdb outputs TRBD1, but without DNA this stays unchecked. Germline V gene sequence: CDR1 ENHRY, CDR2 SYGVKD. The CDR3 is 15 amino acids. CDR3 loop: CAIRDGQGLTGELFF.

The CDR3 here is CASSPGGGYTEAFF. The chain uses TRBV7-7 and TRBJ1-1; checking the TCRdb D call of TRBD1 is not possible without DNA. The CDR3 sequence is 14 residues long. The germline V gene encodes CDR1 SSHAT and CDR2 FNYEAQ (reference sequence).

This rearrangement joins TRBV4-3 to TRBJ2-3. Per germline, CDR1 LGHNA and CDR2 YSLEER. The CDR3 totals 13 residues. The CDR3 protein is CASSQFRTDTQYF.

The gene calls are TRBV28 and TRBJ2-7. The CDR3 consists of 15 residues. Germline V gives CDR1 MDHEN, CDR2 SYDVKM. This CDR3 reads CASRADFDNSYEQYF. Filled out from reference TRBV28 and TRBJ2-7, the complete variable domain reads DVKVTQSSRYLVKRTGEKVFLECVQDMDHENMFWYRQDPGLGLRLIYFSYDVKMKEKGDIPEGYSVSREKKERFSLILESASTNQTSMYLCASRADFDNSYEQYFGPGTRLTVT.

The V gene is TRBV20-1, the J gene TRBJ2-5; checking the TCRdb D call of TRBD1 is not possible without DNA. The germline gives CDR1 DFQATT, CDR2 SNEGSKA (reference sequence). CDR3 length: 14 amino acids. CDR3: CSARDAGQMETQYF.

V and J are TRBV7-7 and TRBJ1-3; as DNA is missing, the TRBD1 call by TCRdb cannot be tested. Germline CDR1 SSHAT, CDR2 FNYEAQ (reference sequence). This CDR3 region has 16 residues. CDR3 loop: CGSSLRKGALGNTIYF.

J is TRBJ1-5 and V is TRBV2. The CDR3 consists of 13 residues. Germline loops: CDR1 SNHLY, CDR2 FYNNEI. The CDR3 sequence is CASRAYSNQPQHF. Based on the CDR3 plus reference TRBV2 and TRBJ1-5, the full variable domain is EPEVTQTPSHQVTQMGQEVILRCVPISNHLYFYWYRQILGQKVEFLVSFYNNEISEKSEIFDDQFSVERPDGSNFTLKIRSTKLEDSAMYFCASRAYSNQPQHFGDGTRLSIL.

Here the CDR3 reads CASSRMTSGKQETQYF. The rearrangement joins TRBV5-1 to TRBJ2-5; no DNA is available, so the TRBD2 call from TCRdb remains unchecked. The CDR3 runs to 16 residues. The germline CDR1 and CDR2 sequences are SGHRS and YFSETQ.

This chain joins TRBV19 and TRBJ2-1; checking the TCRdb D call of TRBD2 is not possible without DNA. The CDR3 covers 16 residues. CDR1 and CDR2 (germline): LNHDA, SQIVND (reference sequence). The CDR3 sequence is CASSIFGLDFHNEQFF.

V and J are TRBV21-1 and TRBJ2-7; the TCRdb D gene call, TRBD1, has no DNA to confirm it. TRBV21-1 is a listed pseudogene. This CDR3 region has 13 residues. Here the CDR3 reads CASYGTGTYEQHF.

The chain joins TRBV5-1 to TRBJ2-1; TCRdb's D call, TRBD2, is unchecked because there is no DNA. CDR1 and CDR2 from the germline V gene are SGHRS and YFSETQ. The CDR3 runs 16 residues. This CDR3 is CASSLLGGGAGNEQFF.

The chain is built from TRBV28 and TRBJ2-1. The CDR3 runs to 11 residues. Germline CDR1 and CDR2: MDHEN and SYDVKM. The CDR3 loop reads CASSLYNEQFF.

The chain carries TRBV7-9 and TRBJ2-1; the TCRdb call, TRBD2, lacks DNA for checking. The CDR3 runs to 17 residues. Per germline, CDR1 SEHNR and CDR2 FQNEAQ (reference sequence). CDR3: CASSHAPDYPPPDEQFF.

The CDR3: CASSWTTSGGTDTQYF. The rearrangement joins TRBV5-1 to TRBJ2-3. The CDR3 extends over 16 amino acids. Germline loops: CDR1 SGHRS, CDR2 YFSETQ.

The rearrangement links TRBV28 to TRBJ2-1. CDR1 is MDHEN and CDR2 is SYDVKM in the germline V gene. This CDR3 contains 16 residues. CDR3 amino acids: CASIKTGGAFYNEQFF.

CDR3 protein: CASSDTGEKLFF. The genes are TRBV7-9 and TRBJ1-4. The CDR3 consists of 12 residues. CDR1 SEHNR and CDR2 FQNEAQ come from the germline V gene (reference sequence).

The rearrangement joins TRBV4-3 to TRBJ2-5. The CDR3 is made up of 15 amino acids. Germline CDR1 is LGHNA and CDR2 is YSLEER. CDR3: CASSQELAVGETQYF.

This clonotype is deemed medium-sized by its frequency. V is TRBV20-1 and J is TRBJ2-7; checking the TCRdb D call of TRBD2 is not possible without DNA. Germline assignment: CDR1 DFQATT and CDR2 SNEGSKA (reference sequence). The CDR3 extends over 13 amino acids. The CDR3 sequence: CSASRQLVYEQYF.

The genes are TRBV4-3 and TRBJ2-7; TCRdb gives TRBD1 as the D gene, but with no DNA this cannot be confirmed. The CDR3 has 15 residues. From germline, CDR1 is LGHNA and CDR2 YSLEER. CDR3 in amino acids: CASSQSQGAAYEQYF.

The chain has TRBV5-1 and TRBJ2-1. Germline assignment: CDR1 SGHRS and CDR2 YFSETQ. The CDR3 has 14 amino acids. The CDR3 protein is CASSPGDGYNEQFF.

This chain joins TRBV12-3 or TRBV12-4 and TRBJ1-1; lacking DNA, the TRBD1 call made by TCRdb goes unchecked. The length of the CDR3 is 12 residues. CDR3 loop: CASSFPTGKAFF.

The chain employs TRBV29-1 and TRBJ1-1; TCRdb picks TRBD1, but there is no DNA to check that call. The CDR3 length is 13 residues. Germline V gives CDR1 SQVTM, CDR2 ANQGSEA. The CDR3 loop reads CSVRSGVNTEAFF.

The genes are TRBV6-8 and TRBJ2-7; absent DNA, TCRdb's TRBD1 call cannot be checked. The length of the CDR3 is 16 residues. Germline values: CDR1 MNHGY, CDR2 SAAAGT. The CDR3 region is CASSRNPLTGGYEQYF.

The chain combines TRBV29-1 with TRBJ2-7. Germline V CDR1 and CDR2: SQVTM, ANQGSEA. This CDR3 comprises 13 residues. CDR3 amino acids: CSVEDRDSYEQYF.

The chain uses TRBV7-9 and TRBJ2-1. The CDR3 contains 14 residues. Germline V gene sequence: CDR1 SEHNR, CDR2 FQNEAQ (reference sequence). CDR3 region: CASNQQGLHNEQFF.

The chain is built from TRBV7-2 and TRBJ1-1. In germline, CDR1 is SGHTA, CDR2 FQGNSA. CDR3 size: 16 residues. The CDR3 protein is CASSPYTLVKNTEAFF.

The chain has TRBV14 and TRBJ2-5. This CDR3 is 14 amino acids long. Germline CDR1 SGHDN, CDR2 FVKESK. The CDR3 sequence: CASSQELVQETQYF.

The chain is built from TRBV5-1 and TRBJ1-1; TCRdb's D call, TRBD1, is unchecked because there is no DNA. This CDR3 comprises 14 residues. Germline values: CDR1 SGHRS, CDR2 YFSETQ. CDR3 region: CASSFLRGHTEAFF.